A selection of T cell receptor beta chains follows, all from one sample in a study of cytotoxic CD8 clonotypes in ibrutinib-treated CLL. Some clones are missing from TCRdb's copy, which holds only in-frame ones; the method was immunoSEQ multiplex PCR. The sample lists about 160,000 clones, over 65% occurring once. This sample comprised PBMCs, obtained after 12 months of ibrutinib treatment. These receptors were obtained from a human donor with chronic lymphocytic leukemia. Both conserved end residues are part of each CDR3. D genes are given only for firm matches. Expanded clones are given a class, and other clones once, few, many or no size at all.

clone_size j_call v_call d_call cdr3_aa cdr3_nt
few TRBJ2-5 TRBV4-2 NA CASSQDLQETQYF TGTGCCAGCAGCCAGGACTTACAAGAGACCCAGTACTTC
NA TRBJ2-3 TRBV5-4 NA CASSFPSSTDTQYF TGTGCCAGCAGCTTCCCGTCTAGCACAGATACGCAGTATTTT
many TRBJ2-3 TRBV9 TRBD1 CASSRGQGPDTQYF TGTGCCAGCAGCAGAGGACAGGGCCCAGATACGCAGTATTTT
NA TRBJ2-5 TRBV7-2 TRBD1 CASSDVDRGRTETQYF TGTGCCAGCAGTGATGTGGACAGGGGGCGAACGGAGACCCAGTACTTC
NA TRBJ2-3 TRBV29-1 NA CSVELGDTQYF TGCAGCGTGGAACTAGGCGATACGCAGTATTTT
NA TRBJ2-1 TRBV7-9 NA CASSLSGSGGNEQFF TGTGCCAGCAGCTTAAGTGGGTCAGGAGGTAATGAGCAGTTCTTC
NA TRBJ1-2 TRBV6-1 NA CASSVRQGLSGYTF TGTGCCAGCAGTGTACGTCAGGGGCTGAGCGGCTACACCTTC
NA TRBJ1-3 TRBV30 NA CAWSVFLAGRSGNTIYF TGTGCCTGGAGTGTATTTCTGGCAGGGCGCTCTGGAAACACCATATATTTT
many TRBJ2-7 TRBV10-3 NA CAISVEELYEQYF TGTGCCATCAGTGTGGAGGAGCTCTACGAGCAGTACTTC
many TRBJ2-1 TRBV4-3 NA CASSQDLGEQFF TGCGCCAGCAGCCAAGATCTTGGTGAGCAGTTCTTC
NA TRBJ2-3 TRBV30 TRBD2 CAWSGRGGLAGAGDTQYF TGTGCCTGGAGTGGACGTGGGGGACTAGCGGGGGCGGGGGATACGCAGTATTTT
few TRBJ2-7 TRBV19 NA CASSIGAGRWYEQYF TGTGCCAGTAGTATTGGGGCCGGACGTTGGTACGAGCAGTACTTC
NA TRBJ2-1 TRBV19 TRBD2 CASSMTSGRAEQFF TGTGCCAGTAGTATGACTAGCGGGAGGGCTGAGCAGTTCTTC
NA TRBJ1-1 TRBV6-1 NA CASRWGVNTEAFF TGTGCCAGCAGGTGGGGGGTTAACACTGAAGCTTTCTTT
NA TRBJ2-7 TRBV7-2 NA CASSRPAVRVEQYF TGTGCCAGCAGTCGCCCGGCCGTGCGGGTCGAGCAGTACTTC
NA TRBJ1-5 TRBV7-3 NA CASSRTANQPQHF TGTGCCAGCAGCCGTACGGCGAATCAGCCCCAGCATTTT
NA TRBJ1-4 TRBV25-1 NA CASSKTSGSEKLFF TGTGCCAGCAGTAAGACATCGGGGTCCGAAAAACTGTTTTTT
NA TRBJ1-3 TRBV9 NA CASSVDRNTIYF TGTGCCAGCAGCGTAGACAGAAACACCATATATTTT
NA TRBJ2-5 TRBV30 NA CAWRSTGQETQYF TGTGCCTGGAGGTCGACAGGTCAAGAGACCCAGTACTTC
NA TRBJ1-1 TRBV18 NA CASSPKIELSSTEAFF TGTGCCAGCTCACCGAAAATAGAGTTATCCAGCACTGAAGCTTTCTTT
NA TRBJ2-1 TRBV7-9 TRBD2 CAYLGVAGGNEQFF TGTGCCTATTTGGGGGTAGCGGGAGGCAATGAGCAGTTCTTC
NA TRBJ2-3 TRBV5-1 NA CASPSKAAISTDTQYF TGCGCCAGCCCCTCTAAAGCGGCTATTAGCACAGATACGCAGTATTTT
NA TRBJ2-3 TRBV6-5 NA CASSYLGSGDTQYF TGTGCCAGCAGTTACTTGGGGTCTGGAGATACGCAGTATTTT
NA TRBJ1-1 TRBV5-1 TRBD1 CASSIGQANTEAFF TGCGCCAGCAGCATCGGACAGGCGAACACTGAAGCTTTCTTT
NA TRBJ2-1 TRBV10-3 NA CAIGSSYNEQFF TGTGCCATAGGAAGCTCCTACAATGAGCAGTTCTTC
NA TRBJ1-1 TRBV19 NA CASTKQTWGPWEAFF TGTGCCAGTACCAAACAGACCTGGGGGCCCTGGGAAGCTTTCTTT
NA TRBJ2-7 TRBV4-2 NA CASSAQDSYEQYF TGTGCCAGCAGCGCCCAGGACAGCTACGAGCAGTACTTC
NA TRBJ1-2 TRBV19 NA CASSISLVPPHGYTF TGTGCCAGTAGTATCTCCTTGGTCCCACCCCATGGCTACACCTTC
NA TRBJ2-5 TRBV7-2 TRBD1 CASSRDRGRGETQYF TGTGCCAGCAGCCGGGACAGGGGGCGGGGGGAGACCCAGTACTTC
NA TRBJ2-3 TRBV7-2 NA CASNFFLEDFGTDTQYF TGTGCCAGCAACTTCTTCCTTGAGGATTTCGGCACAGATACGCAGTATTTT
NA TRBJ2-3 TRBV2 TRBD1 CASSKDRALTDTQYF TGTGCCAGCAGCAAGGACAGGGCCCTCACAGATACGCAGTATTTT
NA TRBJ2-1 TRBV29-1 TRBD2 CSVLEASGFEQFF TGCAGCGTTTTGGAAGCTAGCGGTTTTGAGCAGTTCTTC
NA TRBJ1-3 TRBV4-1 NA CASSQVAHSYSGNTIYF TGCGCCAGCAGCCAAGTCGCACATTCTTACTCTGGAAACACCATATATTTT
NA TRBJ2-7 TRBV7-2 NA CASSLVRGGNEQYF TGTGCCAGCAGCTTAGTCAGGGGGGGAAACGAGCAGTACTTC
NA TRBJ2-3 TRBV15 NA CATGGRTDTQYF TGTGCCACCGGGGGTCGCACAGATACGCAGTATTTT
NA TRBJ2-7 TRBV5-1 TRBD2 CASTVAGASYEQYF TGCGCCAGCACCGTAGCGGGAGCATCCTACGAGCAGTACTTC
NA TRBJ2-3 TRBV19 NA CASSRLQGSTDTQYF TGTGCCTCCTCCCGACTTCAGGGGTCCACAGATACGCAGTATTTT
NA TRBJ1-2 TRBV5-6 NA CASSYDGNVYGYTF TGTGCCAGCAGCTATGACGGCAACGTCTATGGCTACACCTTC
NA TRBJ2-1 TRBV5-1 TRBD2 CASIPLAGGSYNEQFF TGCGCCAGCATCCCCCTAGCGGGGGGCTCCTACAATGAGCAGTTCTTC
NA TRBJ1-1 TRBV6-1 NA CASVGGNRYTEAFF TGTGCCAGCGTAGGAGGGAACAGGTACACTGAAGCTTTCTTT
NA TRBJ1-2 TRBV19 NA CASSGAGNYGYTF TGTGCCAGTAGTGGCGCAGGGAACTATGGCTACACCTTC
NA TRBJ1-6 TRBV5-8 NA CASSSGFSPLHF TGTGCCAGCAGCTCAGGGTTTTCACCCCTCCACTTT
NA TRBJ2-3 TRBV5-1 NA CASSRGTRTDTQYF TGCGCCAGCAGCCGGGGCACCCGCACAGATACGCAGTATTTT
NA TRBJ2-2 TRBV7-2 NA CASSPNPRNRVTGELFF TGTGCCAGCAGCCCAAACCCCCGTAACAGGGTCACCGGGGAGCTGTTTTTT
NA TRBJ2-6 TRBV9 NA CASSIRDSSRRGANVLTF TGTGCCAGCAGCATACGGGACTCCTCCCGGAGGGGGGCCAACGTCCTGACTTTC
few TRBJ2-7 TRBV28 TRBD1 CASSSSGTGGLYEQYF TGTGCCAGCAGTTCCTCCGGGACAGGGGGATTGTACGAGCAGTACTTC
few TRBJ1-2 TRBV5-4 NA CASSLPAGNREGYTF TGTGCCAGCAGCCTGCCGGCCGGTAACAGGGAAGGCTACACCTTC
NA TRBJ1-5 TRBV10-3 TRBD1 CAISAGGGNQPQHF TGTGCCATCAGTGCAGGGGGTGGCAATCAGCCCCAGCATTTT
NA TRBJ2-5 TRBV2 NA CASSLTVTQYF TGTGCCAGCAGCCTTACCGTGACCCAGTACTTC
NA TRBJ2-3 TRBV7-2 NA CASSFSATTDTQYF TGTGCCAGCAGCTTTTCCGCCACCACAGATACGCAGTATTTT
NA TRBJ2-4 TRBV2 TRBD1 CASSGDRERYF TGTGCCAGCAGTGGGGACAGGGAACGGTACTTC
NA TRBJ2-1 TRBV19 TRBD2 CASTGLAGVGRSYNEQFF TGTGCCAGTACCGGACTAGCGGGAGTGGGTCGCTCCTACAATGAGCAGTTCTTC
NA TRBJ1-2 TRBV2 TRBD1 CASNPSPGTGWGGYTF TGTGCCAGCAACCCGTCACCCGGGACAGGGTGGGGTGGCTACACCTTC
once TRBJ2-1 TRBV7-3 NA CASSYTPGFYEQFF TGTGCCAGCAGCTATACCCCGGGCTTCTATGAGCAGTTCTTC
NA TRBJ1-1 TRBV11-3 NA CASSSHNRYWNTEAFF TGTGCCAGCAGCTCCCACAACAGGTACTGGAACACTGAAGCTTTCTTT
NA TRBJ2-2 TRBV7-6 TRBD2 CASSDRLAGGLNTGELFF TGTGCCAGCAGCGACCGACTAGCGGGGGGACTTAACACCGGGGAGCTGTTTTTT
NA TRBJ1-4 TRBV6-5 NA CASTRGRGMNEKLFF TGTGCCAGCACCCGAGGACGTGGGATGAATGAAAAACTGTTTTTT
NA TRBJ2-7 TRBV7-8 TRBD1 CASSSGTGGEQYF TGTGCCAGCAGCTCCGGGACAGGGGGCGAGCAGTACTTC
NA TRBJ2-7 TRBV7-9 NA CASSLGTPPYEQYF TGTGCCAGCAGCTTAGGTACACCTCCCTACGAGCAGTACTTC
once TRBJ2-7 TRBV27 TRBD2 CASSLWGGGTYEQYF TGTGCCAGCAGTTTATGGGGCGGGGGGACATACGAGCAGTACTTC